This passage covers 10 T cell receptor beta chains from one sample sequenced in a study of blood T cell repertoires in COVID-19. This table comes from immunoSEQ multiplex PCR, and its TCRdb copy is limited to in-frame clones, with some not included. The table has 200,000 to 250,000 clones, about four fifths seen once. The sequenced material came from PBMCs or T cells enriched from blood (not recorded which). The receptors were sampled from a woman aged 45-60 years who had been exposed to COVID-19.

CDR3 amino acids: CASSLGTGVETQYF. Written as DNA, the CDR3 is TGTGCCAGCAGCTTAGGGACAGGGGTGGAGACCCAGTACTTC. The chain links TRBV7-9 to TRBJ2-5; 9 bases align to TRBD1. Trimming removed 1 base from V and 5 bases from J; junction bases left unmatched: 2. The CDR3 length is 14 residues. Per germline, CDR1 SEHNR and CDR2 FQNEAQ (reference sequence).

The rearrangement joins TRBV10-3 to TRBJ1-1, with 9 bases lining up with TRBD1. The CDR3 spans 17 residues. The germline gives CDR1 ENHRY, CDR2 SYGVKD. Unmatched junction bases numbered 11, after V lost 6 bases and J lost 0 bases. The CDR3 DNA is TGTGCCATCAGCCCCATTGACAGGGGGACCATGAACACTGAAGCTTTCTTT. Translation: CAISPIDRGTMNTEAFF.

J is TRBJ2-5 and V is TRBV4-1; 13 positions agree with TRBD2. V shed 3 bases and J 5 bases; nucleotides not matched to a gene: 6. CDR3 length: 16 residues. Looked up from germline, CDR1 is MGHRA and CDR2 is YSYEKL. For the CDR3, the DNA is TGCGCCAGCAGCCATGGGACTAGCGGGGTAGGGGAGACCCAGTACTTC. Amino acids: CASSHGTSGVGETQYF.

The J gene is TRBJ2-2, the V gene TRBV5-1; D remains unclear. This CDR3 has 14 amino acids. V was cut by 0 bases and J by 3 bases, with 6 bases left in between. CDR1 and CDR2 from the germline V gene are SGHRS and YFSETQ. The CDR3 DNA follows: TGCGCCAGCAGCTTGGTCAGTGACACCGGGGAGCTGTTTTTT. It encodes CASSLVSDTGELFF.

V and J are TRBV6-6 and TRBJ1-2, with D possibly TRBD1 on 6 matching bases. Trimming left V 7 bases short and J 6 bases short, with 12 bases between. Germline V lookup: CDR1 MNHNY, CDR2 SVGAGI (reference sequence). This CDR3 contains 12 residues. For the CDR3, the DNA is TGTGCCAGCACACAGGGTTTCAATGGCTACACCTTC. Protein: CASTQGFNGYTF.

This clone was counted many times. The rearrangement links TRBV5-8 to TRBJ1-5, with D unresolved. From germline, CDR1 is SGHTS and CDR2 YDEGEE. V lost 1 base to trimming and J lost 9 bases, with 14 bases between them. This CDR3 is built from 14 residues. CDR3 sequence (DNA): TGTGCCAGCAGCTTGTCTTACGGTCCCCCGCCCCAGCATTTT. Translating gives CASSLSYGPPPQHF.

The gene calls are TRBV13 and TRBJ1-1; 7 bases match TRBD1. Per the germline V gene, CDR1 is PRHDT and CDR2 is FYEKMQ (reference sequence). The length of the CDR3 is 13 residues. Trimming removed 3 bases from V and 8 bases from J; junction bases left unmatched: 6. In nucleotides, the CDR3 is TGTGCCAGCAGCTTGGCGGGGACAGCAGAAGCTTTCTTT. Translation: CASSLAGTAEAFF.

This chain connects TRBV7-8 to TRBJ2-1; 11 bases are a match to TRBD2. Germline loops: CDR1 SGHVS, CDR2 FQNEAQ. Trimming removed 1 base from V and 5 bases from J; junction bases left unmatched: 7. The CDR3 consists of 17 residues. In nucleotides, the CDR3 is TGTGCCAGCAGCTTAGTGACTAGCGGGATGACAAACAATGAGCAGTTCTTC. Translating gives CASSLVTSGMTNNEQFF.

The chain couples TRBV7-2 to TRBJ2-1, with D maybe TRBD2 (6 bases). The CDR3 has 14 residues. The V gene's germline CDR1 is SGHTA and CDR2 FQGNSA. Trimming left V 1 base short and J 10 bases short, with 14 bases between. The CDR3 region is CASSLGPGGGEQFF. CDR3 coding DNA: TGTGCCAGCAGCTTAGGGCCCGGGGGTGGGGAGCAGTTCTTC.

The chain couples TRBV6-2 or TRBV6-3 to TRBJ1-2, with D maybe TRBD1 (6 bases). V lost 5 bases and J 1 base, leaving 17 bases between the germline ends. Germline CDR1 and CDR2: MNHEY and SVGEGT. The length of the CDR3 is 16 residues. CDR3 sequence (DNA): TGTGCCAGCAGTACCCGTGGGGGCGTTCTTAACTATGGCTACACCTTC. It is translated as CASSTRGGVLNYGYTF.